This TCR beta chain is from a study of blood T cell repertoires in COVID-19. Background on the study: Acute-phase and convalescent COVID-19 samples originated in the United States, Italy and Spain. PBMCs, B-cell-depleted T cells, or T cells were the source of the cDNA or gDNA that made up the material.

As originally analysed: Reference gene primers were amplified, and this amplification served to estimate nucleated cell counts. TCRdb's copy holds only in-frame clones and misses some; the assay was immunoSEQ multiplex PCR. Clone size and the V and J calls come from that table; the DNA yielded D and trimming. This sample has about 70,000 clones; around 86% occur once, and the top ten carry over 1.1%. The CDR3 is made up of 17 amino acids. This clone turned up a few times. The V call is TRBV21-1, the J call TRBJ1-5. TRBV21-1 is a pseudogene. The sample comprised peripheral blood. The sequence was collected from a woman aged 55-70 years with acute or convalescent COVID-19. CDR3 nucleotide sequence: TGTGCCAGCAGCAAAGCGCGGGTTAATAATAGCAATCAGCCCCAGCATTTT. Protein sequence: CASSKARVNNSNQPQHF.